The T cell receptor beta chain described here comes from a study of T cell changes during pregnancy in multiple sclerosis. V was clipped by 5 bases and J by 2 bases; unmatched bases: 7. The germline V gene has CDR1 SGHAT and CDR2 FQNNGV. This CDR3 region has 16 residues. Assay: immunoSEQ multiplex PCR; the TCRdb copy retains only in-frame clones and omits some. The data hold more than 45,000 clones, with 94% observed a single time. V gene TRBV11-2 combines with J gene TRBJ2-2, with 8 bases identical to TRBD2. The TCR was taken from a female donor with multiple sclerosis, enrolled in a pregnancy study. Source: CD4+ T cells from peripheral blood mononuclear cells, taken in the first trimester of pregnancy. The CDR3 region is CASSRVRGGNTGELFF. As DNA, the CDR3 is TGTGCCAGCAGCCGCGTTCGGGGGGGCAACACCGGGGAGCTGTTTTTT.